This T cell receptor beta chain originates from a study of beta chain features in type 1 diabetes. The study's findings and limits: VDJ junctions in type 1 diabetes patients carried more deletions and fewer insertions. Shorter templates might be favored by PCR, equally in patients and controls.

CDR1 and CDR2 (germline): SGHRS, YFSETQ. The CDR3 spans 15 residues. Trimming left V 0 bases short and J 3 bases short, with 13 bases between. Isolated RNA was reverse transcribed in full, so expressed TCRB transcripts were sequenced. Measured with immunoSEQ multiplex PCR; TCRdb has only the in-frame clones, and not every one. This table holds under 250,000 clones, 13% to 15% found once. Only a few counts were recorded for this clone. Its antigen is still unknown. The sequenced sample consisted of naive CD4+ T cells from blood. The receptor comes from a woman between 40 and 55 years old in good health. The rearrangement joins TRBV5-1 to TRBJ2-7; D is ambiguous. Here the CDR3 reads CASSLDFGLSYEQYF. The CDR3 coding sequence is TGCGCCAGCAGCTTGGACTTTGGGCTGAGCTACGAGCAGTACTTC.